This TCR beta chain was sequenced in a study of T-cell reconstitution after alpha-beta-depleted transplantation in children. Preparation of the TCRbeta library involved a method that used unique molecular identifiers. TCRdb reprocessed the PCR reads via MiXCR and lists one record per CDR3 protein. This sample has some 400,000 distinct CDR3 sequences, with around 20% found just once. Trimming at V came to 7 bases and at J to 2 bases, leaving 7 bases not matched to a gene. There are 15 residues in the CDR3. The germline V gene has CDR1 WSHSY and CDR2 SAAADI. This clonotype was detected only a few times.

The sample in question was PBMCs from the stem cell graft donor, obtained from the stem cell graft. The chain uses TRBV10-2 and TRBJ1-5; 8 nucleotides align to TRBD1. The origin of this receptor is a human donor who donated a stem cell graft to a child with acute myeloid leukemia. The CDR3 sequence: CASTEGQARNQPQHF. CDR3 DNA sequence: TGCGCCAGCACCGAGGGACAGGCCCGCAATCAGCCCCAGCATTTT.